These 24 T cell receptor beta chains were all obtained from the same sample, sequenced in a study of OX40 agonist ivuxolimab in advanced cancers. Repertoires were generated with immunoSEQ multiplex PCR, while TCRdb's copy carries only in-frame clones and drops some. The sample consists of fewer than 90,000 clones, approximately 89% of them appearing once. This specimen consisted of CD4+ or CD8+ T cells sorted from blood, obtained in a trial of the OX40 agonist ivuxolimab. The receptors originated from an adult with an advanced solid tumor such as melanoma, head and neck, liver or kidney cancer.

This chain links TRBV7-2 with TRBJ2-1, with D perhaps TRBD2 (6 bases). The CDR3 spans 15 residues. V shed 2 bases and J shed 2 bases, with 10 bases lying between them. In germline, CDR1 is SGHTA, CDR2 FQGNSA. For the CDR3, the DNA is TGTGCCAGCAGCTTATGGCGGGGCACCTACAATGAGCAGTTCTTC. Translated, it gives CASSLWRGTYNEQFF.

The chain couples TRBV4-2 to TRBJ2-7, with TRBD2 as a possible D gene (6 bases). The V end was cut by 5 bases, the J end by 6 bases, with 17 bases between. The CDR3 extends over 14 amino acids. From germline, CDR1 is LGHNA and CDR2 YNFKEQ. The CDR3 loop is CASSFRGLLGEQYF. The CDR3 DNA is TGTGCCAGCAGCTTCCGGGGACTGCTGGGCGAGCAGTACTTC.

A single count supports this clone. The CDR3 spells CASSLGVGASTDTQYF. In nucleotides, the CDR3 is TGTGCCAGCAGTCTTGGGGTCGGGGCTAGCACAGATACGCAGTATTTT. The chain is built from TRBV28 and TRBJ2-3; either TRBD1 or TRBD2 may fit D (5 bases each). Germline V gives CDR1 MDHEN, CDR2 SYDVKM. Trimming took off 5 bases at V and 0 bases at J, with 15 bases between the two ends. The CDR3 is 16 residues long.

J is TRBJ1-6 and V is TRBV5-1; 7 bases map to TRBD1. V shed 0 bases and J 6 bases; nucleotides not matched to a gene: 6. CDR1 is SGHRS and CDR2 is YFSETQ in the germline V gene. The CDR3 covers 16 residues. CDR3 protein: CASSLESGQLNSPLHF. CDR3 bases: TGCGCCAGCAGCTTGGAATCGGGACAGCTTAATTCACCCCTCCACTTT.

This rearrangement joins TRBV20-1 to TRBJ2-7; the match to TRBD1 covers 7 bases. J was trimmed by 3 bases and V by 5 bases; bases with no gene match: 1. Looked up from germline, CDR1 is DFQATT and CDR2 is SNEGSKA (reference sequence). There are 11 residues in the CDR3. This CDR3 reads CSAGDSYEQYF. The CDR3 DNA reads as TGCAGTGCTGGGGACAGCTACGAGCAGTACTTC.

The chain joins TRBV27 to TRBJ2-7; the match to TRBD2 covers 7 bases. V was pared by 3 bases and J by 0 bases, with 14 bases of the junction left unmatched. The germline gives CDR1 MNHEY, CDR2 SMNVEV (reference sequence). This CDR3 spans 18 amino acids. DNA of the CDR3: TGTGCCAGCAGTTTCCTCAAACCCTCTAGCGGTAGCTCCTACGAGCAGTACTTC. It is translated as CASSFLKPSSGSSYEQYF.

This clone was picked up one time. The V gene is TRBV19, the J gene TRBJ1-2; D is undetermined. Trimming left V 4 bases short and J 7 bases short, with 16 bases between. This CDR3 comprises 14 residues. Per germline, CDR1 LNHDA and CDR2 SQIVND (reference sequence). CDR3 bases: TGTGCCAGTAGTACCACCGGGATTGCGTCTGGCTACACCTTC. Translation gives CASSTTGIASGYTF.

This chain joins TRBV6-5 and TRBJ2-7; D unclear. Per the germline V gene, CDR1 is MNHEY and CDR2 is SVGAGI. The CDR3 sequence is 14 residues long. Between the trimmed V and J ends, which lost 2 bases and 2 bases, there was a span of 10 bases. The CDR3: CASSYGPRTYEQYF. In DNA form, the CDR3 reads TGTGCCAGCAGTTACGGGCCGAGGACCTACGAGCAGTACTTC.

This clone came up a few times. The chain recombines TRBV5-4 with TRBJ1-1; D is undetermined. Germline assignment: CDR1 SGHNT and CDR2 YYREEE (reference sequence). V lost 0 bases, J lost 6 bases, and 6 bases lay in between. The CDR3 has 12 amino acids. CDR3 sequence reads: CASSLVSAEAFF. Written as DNA, the CDR3 is TGTGCCAGCAGCTTGGTGTCAGCTGAAGCTTTCTTT.

This clone has a handful of counts. The rearrangement joins TRBV28 to TRBJ1-5; maybe TRBD1 (5 bases). V was shortened by 5 bases and J by 2 bases, with 10 bases between the two germline ends. Germline assignment: CDR1 MDHEN and CDR2 SYDVKM. The CDR3 is 14 residues long. CDR3 in DNA: TGTGCCAGCAGTCTGGGGGTTGGCAATCAGCCCCAGCATTTT. Translated: CASSLGVGNQPQHF.

The chain carries TRBV6-5 and TRBJ1-1; D is undetermined. V was shortened by 6 bases and J by 8 bases, with 10 bases between the two germline ends. Per the germline V gene, CDR1 is MNHEY and CDR2 is SVGAGI. The CDR3 runs 11 residues. Written as DNA, the CDR3 is TGTGCCAGCAGGGGGTCAGCAGAAGCTTTCTTT. Residues: CASRGSAEAFF.

This rearrangement joins TRBV5-1 to TRBJ2-3; TRBD2 matches at 13 bases. The junction had 13 bases not matched to a gene; V was cut back by 4 bases and J by 2 bases. Per germline, CDR1 SGHRS and CDR2 YFSETQ. This CDR3 has 19 residues. CDR3 nucleotides: TGCGCCAGCAGCACCACGGGACTAGCGGGGACTCTGACCACAGATACGCAGTATTTT. Its translation: CASSTTGLAGTLTTDTQYF.

This clone was counted once. The CDR3 bases are TGCGCCAGCAGCCAAGATACCCAGGGGAGAGGCACTGAAGCTTTCTTT. This sequence encodes CASSQDTQGRGTEAFF. V is TRBV4-3 and J is TRBJ1-1; a weak D match, TRBD1 (6 bases). Trimming took off 0 bases at V and 4 bases at J, with 15 bases between the two ends. The CDR3 totals 16 residues. Germline V gene lookup returns CDR1 LGHNA and CDR2 YSLEER.

This clone was seen repeatedly, ten times or more. This chain joins TRBV4-3 and TRBJ1-1; weak D call: TRBD1 (6 bases). With 0 bases removed from V and 3 bases from J, the gap between germline ends came to 14 bases. Germline CDR1 reads LGHNA; CDR2 reads YSLEER. This CDR3 has 16 amino acids. DNA of the CDR3: TGCGCCAGCAGCCAAGATTACACCGGACAGTACACTGAAGCTTTCTTT. It specifies CASSQDYTGQYTEAFF.

V is TRBV11-2 and J is TRBJ2-1; possible D gene TRBD1, 5 bases. Germline V gives CDR1 SGHAT, CDR2 FQNNGV. The V gene lost 1 base and the J gene lost 8 bases, with 9 bases spanning the gap. The CDR3 contains 13 residues. The CDR3 here is CASSLVQGYEQFF. The CDR3 DNA reads as TGTGCCAGCAGCTTAGTGCAGGGCTATGAGCAGTTCTTC.

The rearrangement links TRBV27 to TRBJ2-7; TRBD1 agrees at 8 bases. Germline V gene lookup returns CDR1 MNHEY and CDR2 SMNVEV (reference sequence). CDR3 length: 15 amino acids. V shed 4 bases, J shed 5 bases, and the junction held 10 bases outside the gene matches. CDR3 nucleotide sequence: TGTGCCAGCAGTTCCGAGCACCAGGGGGCCCACGAGCAGTACTTC. Amino acid sequence: CASSSEHQGAHEQYF.

This rearrangement joins TRBV9 to TRBJ1-3; 8 bases are a match to TRBD1. The CDR3 consists of 15 residues. Germline assignment: CDR1 SGDLS and CDR2 YYNGEE. The junction had 7 bases not matched to a gene; V was cut back by 4 bases and J by 4 bases. The CDR3 bases are TGTGCCAGCAGCCCGCAAAGGACAGGGGGAAACACCATATATTTT. Its protein is CASSPQRTGGNTIYF.

The V gene is TRBV9, the J gene TRBJ2-2, with D possibly TRBD2 on 7 matching bases. The germline V gene encodes CDR1 SGDLS and CDR2 YYNGEE. The CDR3 has 17 amino acids. V shed 2 bases and J shed 6 bases, with 20 bases lying between them. CDR3 nucleotide sequence: TGTGCCAGCAGCGTTAGGGCGGGGGTACAGGGCGCCGGGGAGCTGTTTTTT. Translating gives CASSVRAGVQGAGELFF.

The J gene is TRBJ2-5, the V gene TRBV30, with TRBD1 matching over 7 bases. Germline assignment: CDR1 GTSNPN and CDR2 SVGIG (reference sequence). The V segment lost 3 bases and the J segment 5 bases; nucleotides outside the gene matches: 9. The CDR3 has 14 residues. CDR3 protein: CAWSAGTVLETQYF. As DNA, the CDR3 is TGTGCCTGGAGCGCAGGGACAGTCCTTGAGACCCAGTACTTC.

This chain connects TRBV18 to TRBJ1-5; maybe TRBD1 (6 bases). The germline V gene has CDR1 KGHSH and CDR2 LQKENI. There are 13 residues in the CDR3. Trimming cost V 9 bases and J 5 bases, with 14 bases left between them. The CDR3 is CASSGAGDQPQHF. The CDR3 region has the DNA TGTGCCAGTTCCGGAGCAGGGGATCAGCCCCAGCATTTT.

The chain has TRBV14 and TRBJ2-5; no reliable D call. The CDR3 is made up of 14 amino acids. The V gene's germline CDR1 is SGHDN and CDR2 FVKESK. With 0 bases removed from V and 5 bases from J, the gap between germline ends came to 10 bases. CDR3 loop: CASSQESPVETQYF. Written as DNA, the CDR3 is TGTGCCAGCAGCCAAGAGAGTCCGGTGGAGACCCAGTACTTC.

The chain combines TRBV18 with TRBJ2-7; 11 positions agree with TRBD2. Trimming cost V 3 bases and J 5 bases; bases outside gene matches: 9. Germline-derived CDR1 and CDR2 are KGHSH and LQKENI. The length of the CDR3 is 16 residues. CDR3 in DNA: TGTGCCAGCTCACCCTCTCTGGAACTAGCGGGAGACGAGCAGTACTTC. Protein: CASSPSLELAGDEQYF.

The V and J genes are TRBV7-9 and TRBJ1-2, with D maybe TRBD1 (6 bases). The germline CDR1 and CDR2 sequences are SEHNR and FQNEAQ (reference sequence). The germline V and J ends were trimmed by 0 bases and 5 bases, with 10 bases remaining between them. This CDR3 spans 14 amino acids. CDR3 in amino acids: CASSLAHRVYGYTF. In DNA, the CDR3 is TGTGCCAGCAGCTTAGCCCACAGGGTGTATGGCTACACCTTC.

The chain has TRBV27 and TRBJ2-2, with no clear D. This CDR3 has 18 residues. V was pared by 5 bases and J by 5 bases, with 24 bases between. The germline V gene encodes CDR1 MNHEY and CDR2 SMNVEV (reference sequence). CDR3 bases: TGTGCCAGCAGTCTTACAGTGGAACCGGCGATGGGAACCGGGGAGCTGTTTTTT. Its protein product is CASSLTVEPAMGTGELFF.